This T cell receptor beta chain emerged from a study of blood T cell repertoires in COVID-19. The data were produced by immunoSEQ multiplex PCR, yet TCRdb's version contains in-frame clones alone and is incomplete. The sample records approximately 670,000 clones, 85% to 90% being singletons. The CDR3 length is 14 residues. The V end lost 3 bases, the J end lost 8 bases, and 11 bases lay between the germline ends. The germline V gene has CDR1 SGHTA and CDR2 FQGNSA. In this sample, this clone turned up once. The clonotype was recovered from a woman younger than 35 with acute or convalescent COVID-19. Sequences were obtained from peripheral blood. The chain uses TRBV7-2 and TRBJ1-6; weak D call: TRBD1 (5 bases). The CDR3 here is CASSFWGEYSPLHF. CDR3 DNA sequence: TGTGCCAGCAGCTTCTGGGGGGAGTATTCACCCCTCCACTTT.